Below are 20 T cell receptor beta chains sequenced from a single sample in a study of blood T cell repertoires in COVID-19. Sequencing was performed with immunoSEQ multiplex PCR; in TCRdb, only in-frame clones are kept and a portion is missing. The sample has about 140,000 clones; roughly 80% are singletons. The sample consisted of peripheral blood. Receptors were obtained from a man in his 70s who had recovered from COVID-19.

The rearrangement uses TRBV18 and TRBJ1-1, with 7 bases that match TRBD1. This CDR3 has 16 residues. V dropped 3 bases and J dropped 0; count of bases not matched to a gene: 7. Per the germline V gene, CDR1 is KGHSH and CDR2 is LQKENI. CDR3 nucleotide sequence: TGTGCCAGCTCACCTCGAGGGGGCGCCTTGAACACTGAAGCTTTCTTT. Its translation is CASSPRGGALNTEAFF.

V is TRBV27 and J is TRBJ2-7, with D possibly TRBD2 on 5 matching bases. CDR1 and CDR2 from the germline V gene are MNHEY and SMNVEV (reference sequence). With 8 bases removed from V and 1 base from J, the gap between germline ends came to 12 bases. This CDR3 is 13 amino acids long. The CDR3, as DNA: TGTGCCAGCCGAGGGATCGAGTCCTACGAGCAGTACTTC. This codes for CASRGIESYEQYF.

The chain joins TRBV5-4 to TRBJ1-2; unclear D gene. Deletions cut 4 bases from V and 0 bases from J, with 13 bases between. CDR1 and CDR2 from the germline V gene are SGHNT and YYREEE (reference sequence). There are 15 residues in the CDR3. CDR3 sequence (DNA): TGTGCCAGCAGCCCCCGCGGGGTCCCTAACTATGGCTACACCTTC. Translated, it gives CASSPRGVPNYGYTF.

The J gene is TRBJ2-3, the V gene TRBV15; 11 nucleotides line up with TRBD2. The CDR3 has 17 residues. Unmatched junction bases numbered 7, after V lost 3 bases and J lost 2 bases. Per germline, CDR1 LNHNV and CDR2 YYDKDF (reference sequence). CDR3 protein: CATSSLPGLAVTDTQYF. DNA for the CDR3: TGTGCCACCAGCAGCCTCCCGGGACTAGCGGTCACAGATACGCAGTATTTT.

The sample holds one count of this clone. This chain connects TRBV5-3 to TRBJ2-2; TRBD2 matches 7 bases. TRBV5-3 is reported as an ORF; its role is uncertain. The CDR3 covers 16 residues. The junction had 15 bases not matched to a gene; V was cut back by 6 bases and J by 7 bases. CDR3 in amino acids: CARTRPRVGRGGELFF. In DNA, the CDR3 is TGTGCCAGAACCCGCCCTCGCGTTGGGAGGGGCGGGGAGCTGTTTTTT.

This chain links TRBV30 with TRBJ2-7; 9 positions match TRBD1. The CDR3 loop spans 16 amino acids. Germline lookup yields CDR1 GTSNPN and CDR2 SVGIG (reference sequence). The junction had 15 bases not matched to a gene; V was cut back by 6 bases and J by 3 bases. The CDR3 reads CACGAMGGQGIYEQYF. DNA for the CDR3: TGTGCCTGCGGTGCCATGGGGGGACAGGGAATCTACGAGCAGTACTTC. The variable domain in full, completed from reference TRBV30 and TRBJ2-7, reads SQTIHQWPATLVQPVGSPLSLECTVEGTSNPNLYWYRQAAGRGLQLLFYSVGIGQISSEVPQNLSASRPQDRQFILSSKKLLLSDSGFYLCACGAMGGQGIYEQYFGPGTRLTVT.

The V call is TRBV5-1, the J call TRBJ2-6; D is uncertain. The CDR3 covers 15 residues. Germline V gives CDR1 SGHRS, CDR2 YFSETQ. Trimming stripped 0 bases from V and 4 bases from J, with 8 bases between. The CDR3 reads CASSLAGSGANVLTF. In nucleotides, the CDR3 is TGCGCCAGCAGCTTGGCAGGATCGGGGGCCAACGTCCTGACTTTC.

This sequence joins TRBV6-5 and TRBJ1-4; 8 positions match TRBD1. V lost 4 bases, J lost 6 bases, and 10 bases stayed unmatched. This CDR3 region has 16 residues. CDR1 and CDR2 from the germline V gene are MNHEY and SVGAGI. The chain's CDR3 is CASSFRPTGEDEKLFF. DNA for the CDR3: TGTGCCAGCAGTTTCAGACCGACAGGGGAGGATGAAAAACTGTTTTTT.

The V call is TRBV29-1, the J call TRBJ1-1; D unclear. This CDR3 is 12 amino acids long. Between the trimmed V and J ends, which lost 1 base and 3 bases, there was a span of 6 bases. CDR1 and CDR2 (germline): SQVTM, ANQGSEA. The CDR3: CSVEGGDTEAFF. The CDR3 nucleotides read TGCAGCGTTGAAGGGGGAGACACTGAAGCTTTCTTT. Using reference TRBV29-1 and TRBJ1-1 for the parts outside the CDR3, the full variable domain is SAVISQKPSRDICQRGTSLTIQCQVDSQVTMMFWYRQQPGQSLTLIATANQGSEATYESGFVIDKFPISRPNLTFSTLTVSNMSPEDSSIYLCSVEGGDTEAFFGQGTRLTVV.

The chain has TRBV5-6 and TRBJ2-7, with 7 bases aligning to TRBD2. The CDR3 runs 15 residues. Germline-derived CDR1 and CDR2 are SGHDT and YYEEEE. J gave up 4 bases and V 4 bases, and 11 bases lay outside the gene matches. In DNA, the CDR3 is TGTGCCAGCAGCCGAGCGGGGCCCAACGGGTACGAGCAGTACTTC. Protein sequence: CASSRAGPNGYEQYF. The complete variable domain, with remaining parts taken from reference TRBV5-6 and TRBJ2-7, reads DAGVTQSPTHLIKTRGQQVTLRCSPKSGHDTVSWYQQALGQGPQFIFQYYEEEERQRGNFPDRFSGHQFPNYSSELNVNALLLGDSALYLCASSRAGPNGYEQYFGPGTRLTVT.

The chain couples TRBV7-9 to TRBJ2-7, with a tentative D call TRBD1 (5 bases). The CDR3 sequence is 15 residues long. V gave up 1 base and J gave up 6 bases, with 16 bases separating them. Germline CDR1 is SEHNR and CDR2 is FQNEAQ (reference sequence). The CDR3 DNA follows: TGTGCCAGCAGCTTAGAGTTCCCCCGCCAGGGCGAGCAGTACTTC. Translating it yields CASSLEFPRQGEQYF.

The genes are TRBV4-1 and TRBJ1-1; D possibly corresponds to TRBD1 (5 bases). Germline CDR1 is MGHRA and CDR2 is YSYEKL. The CDR3 loop spans 17 amino acids. Trimming cost V 1 base and J 6 bases, with 21 bases left between them. The CDR3 reads CASSQVLRGSGRAEAFF. The DNA for the CDR3 is TGCGCCAGCAGCCAAGTATTAAGGGGCTCAGGGAGGGCTGAAGCTTTCTTT.

This clone was found once. J is TRBJ2-7 and V is TRBV10-2; the D is unclear. V lost 5 bases and J 1 base, leaving 15 bases between the germline ends. The CDR3 extends over 15 amino acids. The germline V gene has CDR1 WSHSY and CDR2 SAAADI. The chain's CDR3 is CASSPDKANSYEQYF. CDR3 nucleotides: TGCGCCAGCAGTCCCGACAAAGCCAATTCCTACGAGCAGTACTTC.

The chain employs TRBV7-2 and TRBJ1-2, with 12 bases lining up with TRBD1. Unmatched junction bases numbered 10, after V lost 4 bases and J lost 7 bases. The CDR3 length is 16 residues. CDR1 is SGHTA and CDR2 is FQGNSA in the germline V gene. CDR3 sequence: CASSSPPGQGAGGYTF. The CDR3 bases are TGTGCCAGCAGCTCCCCACCGGGACAGGGGGCTGGTGGCTACACCTTC.

The rearrangement uses TRBV19 and TRBJ2-1, with TRBD1 identical over 9 bases. Trimming took 0 bases from V and 4 from J; bases not matched to a gene: 7. Germline values: CDR1 LNHDA, CDR2 SQIVND (reference sequence). The CDR3 length is 17 residues. The CDR3 here is CASSIDPWTGAYNEQFF. As DNA, the CDR3 is TGTGCCAGTAGTATAGATCCATGGACAGGGGCATACAATGAGCAGTTCTTC.

The chain carries TRBV30 and TRBJ1-1; unclear D gene. V gave up 0 bases and J gave up 6 bases, with 11 bases separating them. This CDR3 comprises 13 residues. Germline lookup yields CDR1 GTSNPN and CDR2 SVGIG (reference sequence). The CDR3 protein is CAWSVLARAEAFF. As DNA, the CDR3 is TGTGCCTGGAGTGTACTCGCTCGCGCTGAAGCTTTCTTT. The entire variable domain, with the rest obtained from reference TRBV30 and TRBJ1-1, is as follows: SQTIHQWPATLVQPVGSPLSLECTVEGTSNPNLYWYRQAAGRGLQLLFYSVGIGQISSEVPQNLSASRPQDRQFILSSKKLLLSDSGFYLCAWSVLARAEAFFGQGTRLTVV.

The sample holds a few counts of this clone. The chain recombines TRBV15 with TRBJ2-5; the match to TRBD1 covers 9 bases. Germline V gives CDR1 LNHNV, CDR2 YYDKDF (reference sequence). The CDR3 length is 15 residues. The J segment lost 4 bases and the V segment lost 0 bases, leaving 3 bases of the junction unmatched. CDR3 nucleotides: TGTGCCACCAGCAGAGATACAGGGGGCAGAGAGACCCAGTACTTC. Translating it yields CATSRDTGGRETQYF.

Comments on this clone: Other nucleotide sequences in the sample specify the same CDR3. This rearrangement joins TRBV7-9 to TRBJ1-4, with 10 bases that match TRBD1. The V gene end was trimmed by 3 bases and the J gene end by 8 bases; junction bases not matched to a gene: 3. The CDR3 has 14 amino acids. Germline lookup yields CDR1 SEHNR and CDR2 FQNEAQ (reference sequence). The CDR3 is CASSLGTGDEKLFF. DNA of the CDR3: TGTGCCAGCAGCTTGGGGACAGGGGACGAAAAACTGTTTTTT.

J is TRBJ1-5 and V is TRBV19, with TRBD1 matching 8 bases. CDR3 length: 18 amino acids. Germline trimming cut 6 bases from V and 0 bases from J; bases unmatched to any gene: 13. Germline V lookup: CDR1 LNHDA, CDR2 SQIVND (reference sequence). The CDR3 protein is CASSSTYGTGYSNQPQHF. The CDR3 coding sequence is TGTGCCAGTAGCTCCACCTACGGGACAGGATATAGCAATCAGCCCCAGCATTTT.

For the CDR3, the DNA is TGCAGCGTTGAATCAGCGACCCAGGGCGTCTACTACGAGCAGTACTTC. Encoded protein: CSVESATQGVYYEQYF. This rearrangement joins TRBV29-1 to TRBJ2-7; possible D gene TRBD1, 5 bases. CDR3 length: 16 residues. Trimming removed 2 bases at V and 3 bases at J, with 20 bases between. CDR1 and CDR2 (germline): SQVTM, ANQGSEA.